This TCR beta chain was profiled in a study of cytomegalovirus exposure and HLA in healthy donors. V lost 1 base, J lost 8 bases, and 4 bases stayed unmatched. Germline CDR1 is MNHNY and CDR2 is SVGAGI (reference sequence). The CDR3 loop spans 15 amino acids. PCR amplification relied on 60 Vbeta primers (plus 13 Jbeta primers). Authors' data handling: The count from a later analysis was some 83 million unique TCR beta chains, some 10 million of them shared. Generated by immunoSEQ multiplex PCR, the TCRdb table keeps only in-frame clones and is missing some. That table furnishes V, J and clone size, whereas the DNA furnished D and trimming. The repertoire holds more than 140,000 clones, with around four fifths as singletons. Concerning this clone itself: Its specificity is unknown.

Study-wide results and caveats: Later on, an analysis found that several of the most significant clusters appeared to be linked to common viral pathogens, which included parvovirus B19. Usually a TCR sequence was rare, but some public TCRs were found in many donors. In all likelihood, a cluster of highly shared sequence variants was a sequencing artifact.

The rearrangement uses TRBV6-6 and TRBJ1-4; 10 bases are shared with TRBD1. The sample was PBMCs. The sequence was collected from a woman between 40 and 50 years old in good health and CMV-seronegative. The CDR3 sequence: CASSYWTGGVEKLFF. The CDR3 DNA sequence: TGTGCCAGCAGTTACTGGACAGGGGGTGTCGAAAAACTGTTTTTT.